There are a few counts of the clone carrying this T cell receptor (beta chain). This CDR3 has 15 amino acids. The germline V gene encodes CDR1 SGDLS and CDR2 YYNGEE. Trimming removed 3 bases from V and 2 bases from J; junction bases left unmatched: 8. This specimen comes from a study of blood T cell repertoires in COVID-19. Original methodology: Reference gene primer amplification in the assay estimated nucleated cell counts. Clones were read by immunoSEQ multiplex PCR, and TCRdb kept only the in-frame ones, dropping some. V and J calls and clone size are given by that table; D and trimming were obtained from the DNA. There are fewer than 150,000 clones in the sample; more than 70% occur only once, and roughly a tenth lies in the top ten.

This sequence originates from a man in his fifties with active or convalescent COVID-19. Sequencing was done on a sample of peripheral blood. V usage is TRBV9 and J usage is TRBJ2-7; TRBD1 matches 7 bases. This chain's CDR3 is CASSARDSFTYEQYF. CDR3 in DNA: TGTGCCAGCAGCGCCCGGGACAGCTTTACCTACGAGCAGTACTTC. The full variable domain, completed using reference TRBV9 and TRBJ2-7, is DSGVTQTPKHLITATGQRVTLRCSPRSGDLSVYWYQQSLDQGLQFLIQYYNGEERAKGNILERFSAQQFPDLHSELNLSSLELGDSALYFCASSARDSFTYEQYFGPGTRLTVT.